Given below is one TCR beta chain in context. This entry belongs to a study of OX40 agonist ivuxolimab in advanced cancers. The data were produced by immunoSEQ multiplex PCR, yet TCRdb's version contains in-frame clones alone and is incomplete. The sample records some 68,000 clones, more than 75% being singletons. This TCR was recovered from an adult with an advanced solid tumor such as melanoma, head and neck, liver or kidney cancer. The starting material was CD4+ or CD8+ T cells sorted from blood, obtained in a trial of the OX40 agonist ivuxolimab.

The CDR3 is CASSSEKTQYF. CDR3 sequence (DNA): TGTGCCAGCAGTTCCGAAAAGACCCAGTACTTC. The V and J genes are TRBV6-5 and TRBJ2-5; the D is unclear. V gave up 4 bases and J gave up 6 bases, with 6 bases separating them. CDR3 length: 11 amino acids. Germline assignment: CDR1 MNHEY and CDR2 SVGAGI.